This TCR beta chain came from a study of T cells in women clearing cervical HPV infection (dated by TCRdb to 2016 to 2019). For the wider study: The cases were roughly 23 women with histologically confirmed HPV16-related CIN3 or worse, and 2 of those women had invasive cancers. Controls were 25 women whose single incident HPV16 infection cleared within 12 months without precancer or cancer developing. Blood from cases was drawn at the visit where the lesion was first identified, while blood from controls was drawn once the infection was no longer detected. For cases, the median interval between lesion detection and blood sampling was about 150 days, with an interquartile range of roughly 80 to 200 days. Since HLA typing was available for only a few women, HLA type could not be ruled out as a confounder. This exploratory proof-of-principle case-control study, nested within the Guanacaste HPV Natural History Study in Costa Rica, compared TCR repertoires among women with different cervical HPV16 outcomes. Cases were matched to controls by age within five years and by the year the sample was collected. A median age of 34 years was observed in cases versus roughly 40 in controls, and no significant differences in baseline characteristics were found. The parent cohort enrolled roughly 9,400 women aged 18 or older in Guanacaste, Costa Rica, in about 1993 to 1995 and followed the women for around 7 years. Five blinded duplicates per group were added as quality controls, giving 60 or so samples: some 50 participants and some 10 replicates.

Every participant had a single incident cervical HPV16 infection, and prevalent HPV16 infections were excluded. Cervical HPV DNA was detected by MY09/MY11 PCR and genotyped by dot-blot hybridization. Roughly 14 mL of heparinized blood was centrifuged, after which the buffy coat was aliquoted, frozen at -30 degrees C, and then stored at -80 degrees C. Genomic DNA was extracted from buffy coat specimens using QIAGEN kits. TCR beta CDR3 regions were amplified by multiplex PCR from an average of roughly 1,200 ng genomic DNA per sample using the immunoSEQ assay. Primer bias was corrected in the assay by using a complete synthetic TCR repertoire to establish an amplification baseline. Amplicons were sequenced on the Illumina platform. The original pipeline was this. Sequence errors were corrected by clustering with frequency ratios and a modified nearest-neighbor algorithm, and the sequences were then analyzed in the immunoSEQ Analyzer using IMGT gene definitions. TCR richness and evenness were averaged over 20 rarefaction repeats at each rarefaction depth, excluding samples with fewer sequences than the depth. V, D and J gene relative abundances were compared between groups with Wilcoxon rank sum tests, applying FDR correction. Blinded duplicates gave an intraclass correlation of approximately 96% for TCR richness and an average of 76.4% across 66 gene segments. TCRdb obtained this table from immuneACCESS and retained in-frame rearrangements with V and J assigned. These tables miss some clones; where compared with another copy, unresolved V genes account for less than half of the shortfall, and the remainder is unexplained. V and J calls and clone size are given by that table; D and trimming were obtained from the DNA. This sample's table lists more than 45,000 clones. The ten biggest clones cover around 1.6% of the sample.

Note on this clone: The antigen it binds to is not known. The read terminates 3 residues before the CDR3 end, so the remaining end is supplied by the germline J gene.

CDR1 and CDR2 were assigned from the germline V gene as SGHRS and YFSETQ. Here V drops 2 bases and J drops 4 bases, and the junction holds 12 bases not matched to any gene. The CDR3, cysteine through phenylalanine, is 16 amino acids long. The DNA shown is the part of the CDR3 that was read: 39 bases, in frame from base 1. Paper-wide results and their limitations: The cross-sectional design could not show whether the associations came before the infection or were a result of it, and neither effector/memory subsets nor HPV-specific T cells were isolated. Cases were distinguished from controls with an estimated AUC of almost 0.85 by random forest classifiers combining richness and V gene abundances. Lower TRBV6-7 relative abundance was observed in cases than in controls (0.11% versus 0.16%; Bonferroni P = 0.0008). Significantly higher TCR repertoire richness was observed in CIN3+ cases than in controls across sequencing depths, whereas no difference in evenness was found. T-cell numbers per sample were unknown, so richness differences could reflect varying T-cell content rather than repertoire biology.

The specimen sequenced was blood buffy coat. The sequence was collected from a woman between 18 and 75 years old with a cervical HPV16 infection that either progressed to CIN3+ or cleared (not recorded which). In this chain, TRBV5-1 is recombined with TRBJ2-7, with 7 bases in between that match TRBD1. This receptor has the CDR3 CASSLTLGQQEYEQYF. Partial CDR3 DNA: TGCGCCAGCAGCTTAACCTTGGGACAGCAAGAATACGAG.